The clone carrying this T cell receptor beta chain has more than one count but fewer than ten. Its matching antigen is unknown. The data were obtained in a study of tumor-infiltrating lymphocytes in primary liver carcinoma. Study as a whole: Patients underwent resection of primary liver carcinoma. Sample counts of productive TCRbeta reads spanned roughly 3.65 to 8 million; these counts were similar across tissue types. Study results and limitations: Tumors had a top-250-clone fraction that was significantly higher than blood (p = 0.039).

It was unsorted whole blood that yielded blood RNA, and germline DNA was also extracted. Looked up from germline, CDR1 is SGHDN and CDR2 is FVKESK. The CDR3 sequence is 13 residues long. The J segment lost 8 bases and the V segment lost 3 bases, leaving 4 bases of the junction unmatched. Production of TCR beta cDNA used 500 ng total RNA together with a constant-region primer. Sequencing libraries for TCR beta derived from three nested multiplex PCR rounds that used slightly modified ARM-PCR. The first two PCR rounds used TRBV1-TRBV30 primers with a Cbeta primer, nine to ten cycles each. TCRdb independently ran MiXCR on the multiplex PCR reads; one entry per CDR3 protein. The top ten hold approximately 68% of the sample, which has about 180,000 distinct CDR3 sequences, around 60% seen once.

This sequence originates from a middle-aged man with primary liver carcinoma and hepatitis B virus infection. J is TRBJ1-1 and V is TRBV14; 9 bases line up with TRBD1. The sequenced sample consisted of peripheral blood. The CDR3 DNA reads TGTGCCAGCAGCCACCGGGACAGGGTAGAAGCTTTCTTT. Translated, it gives CASSHRDRVEAFF.